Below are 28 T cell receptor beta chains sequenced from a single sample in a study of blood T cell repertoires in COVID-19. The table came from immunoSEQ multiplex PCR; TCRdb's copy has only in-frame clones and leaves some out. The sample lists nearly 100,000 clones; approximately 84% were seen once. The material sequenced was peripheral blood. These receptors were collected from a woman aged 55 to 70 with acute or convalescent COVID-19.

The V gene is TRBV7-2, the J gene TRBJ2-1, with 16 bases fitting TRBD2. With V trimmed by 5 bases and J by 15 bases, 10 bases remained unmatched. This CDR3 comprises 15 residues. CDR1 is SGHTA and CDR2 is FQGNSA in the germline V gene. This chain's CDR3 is CASSAQTGLAGGRFF. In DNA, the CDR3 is TGTGCCAGCAGCGCGCAAACGGGACTAGCGGGGGGGCGGTTCTTC.

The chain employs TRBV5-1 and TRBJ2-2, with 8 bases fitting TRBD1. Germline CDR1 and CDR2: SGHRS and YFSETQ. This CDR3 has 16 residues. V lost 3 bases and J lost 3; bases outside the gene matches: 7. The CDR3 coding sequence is TGCGCCAGCAGCTCCTACAGGGGGTCGGACACCGGGGAGCTGTTTTTT. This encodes CASSSYRGSDTGELFF.

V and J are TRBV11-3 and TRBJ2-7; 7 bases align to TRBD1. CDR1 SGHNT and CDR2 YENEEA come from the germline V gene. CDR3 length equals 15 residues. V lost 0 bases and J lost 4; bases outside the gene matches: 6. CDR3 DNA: TGTGCCAGCAGCTTAGATGGGACAGCTGTGTACGAGCAGTACTTC. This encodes CASSLDGTAVYEQYF. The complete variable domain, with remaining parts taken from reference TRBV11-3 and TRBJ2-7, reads EAGVVQSPRYKIIEKKQPVAFWCNPISGHNTLYWYLQNLGQGPELLIRYENEEAVDDSQLPKDRFSAERLKGVDSTLKIQPAELGDSAVYLCASSLDGTAVYEQYFGPGTRLTVT.

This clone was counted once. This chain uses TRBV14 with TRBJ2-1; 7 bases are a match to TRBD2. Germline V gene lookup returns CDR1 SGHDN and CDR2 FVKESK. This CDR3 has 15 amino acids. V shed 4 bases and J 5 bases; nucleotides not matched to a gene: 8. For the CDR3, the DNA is TGTGCCAGCAGCCTTTCGGCTAGCGGCGACAATGAGCAGTTCTTC. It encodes CASSLSASGDNEQFF.

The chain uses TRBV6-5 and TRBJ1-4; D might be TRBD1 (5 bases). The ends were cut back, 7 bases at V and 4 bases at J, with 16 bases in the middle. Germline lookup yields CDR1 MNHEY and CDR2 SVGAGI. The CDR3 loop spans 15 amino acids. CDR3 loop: CASKRVPGFNEKLFF. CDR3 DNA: TGTGCCAGCAAAAGGGTTCCAGGGTTTAATGAAAAACTGTTTTTT.

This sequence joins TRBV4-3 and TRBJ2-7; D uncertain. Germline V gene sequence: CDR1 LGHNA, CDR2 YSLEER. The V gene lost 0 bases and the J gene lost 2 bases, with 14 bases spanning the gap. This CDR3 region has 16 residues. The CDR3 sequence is CASSQEIRIETYEQYF. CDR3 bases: TGCGCCAGCAGCCAAGAAATCAGGATTGAGACCTACGAGCAGTACTTC.

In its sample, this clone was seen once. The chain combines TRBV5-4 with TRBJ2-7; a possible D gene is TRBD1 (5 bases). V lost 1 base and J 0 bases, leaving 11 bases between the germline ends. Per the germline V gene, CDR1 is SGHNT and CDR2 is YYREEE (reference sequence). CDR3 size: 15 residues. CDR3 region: CASSLMGPGSYEQYF. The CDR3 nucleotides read TGTGCCAGCAGCTTGATGGGGCCAGGCTCCTACGAGCAGTACTTC. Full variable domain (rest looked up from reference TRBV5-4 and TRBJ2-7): ETGVTQSPTHLIKTRGQQVTLRCSSQSGHNTVSWYQQALGQGPQFIFQYYREEENGRGNFPPRFSGLQFPNYSSELNVNALELDDSALYLCASSLMGPGSYEQYFGPGTRLTVT.

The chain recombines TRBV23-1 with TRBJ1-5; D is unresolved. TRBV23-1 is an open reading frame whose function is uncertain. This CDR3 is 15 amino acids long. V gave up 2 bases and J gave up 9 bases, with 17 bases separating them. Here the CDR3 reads CASSQPETPGSPQHF. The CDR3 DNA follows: TGCGCCAGCAGTCAACCCGAAACCCCGGGATCGCCCCAGCATTTT.

CDR3 region: CASSFGGGSNEQFF. The DNA for the CDR3 is TGTGCCAGCAGCTTCGGGGGGGGCTCCAATGAGCAGTTCTTC. V and J are TRBV11-1 and TRBJ2-1; TRBD2 matches at 8 bases. Per the germline V gene, CDR1 is SGHAT and CDR2 is FQDESV (reference sequence). The CDR3 has 14 residues. J lost 6 bases, V lost 3 bases, and 4 bases had no gene match.

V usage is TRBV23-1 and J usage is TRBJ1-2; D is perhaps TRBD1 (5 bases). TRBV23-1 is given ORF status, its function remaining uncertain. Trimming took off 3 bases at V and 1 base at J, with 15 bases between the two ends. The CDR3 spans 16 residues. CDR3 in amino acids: CASSHSDRRLNYGYTF. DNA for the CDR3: TGCGCCAGCAGTCACTCAGACAGAAGACTTAACTATGGCTACACCTTC.

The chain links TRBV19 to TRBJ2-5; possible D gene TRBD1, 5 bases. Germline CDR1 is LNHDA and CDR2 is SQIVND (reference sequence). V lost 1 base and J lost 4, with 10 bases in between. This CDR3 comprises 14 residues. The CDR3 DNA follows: TGTGCCAGTAGTATAGTGCAGGGCCGAGAGACCCAGTACTTC. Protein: CASSIVQGRETQYF.

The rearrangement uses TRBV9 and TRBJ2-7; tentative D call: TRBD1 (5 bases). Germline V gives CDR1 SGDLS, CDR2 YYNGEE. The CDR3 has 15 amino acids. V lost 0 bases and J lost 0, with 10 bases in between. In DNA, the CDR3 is TGTGCCAGCAGCGTAGGTGGGGCCCTCTCCTACGAGCAGTACTTC. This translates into CASSVGGALSYEQYF.

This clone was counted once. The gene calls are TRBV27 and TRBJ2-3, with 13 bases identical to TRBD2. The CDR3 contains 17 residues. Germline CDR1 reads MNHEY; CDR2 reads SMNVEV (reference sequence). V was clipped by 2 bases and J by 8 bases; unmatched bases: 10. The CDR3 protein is CASSLITSGGVLSTQYF. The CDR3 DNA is TGTGCCAGCAGTTTAATTACTAGCGGGGGGGTATTGAGTACGCAGTATTTT.

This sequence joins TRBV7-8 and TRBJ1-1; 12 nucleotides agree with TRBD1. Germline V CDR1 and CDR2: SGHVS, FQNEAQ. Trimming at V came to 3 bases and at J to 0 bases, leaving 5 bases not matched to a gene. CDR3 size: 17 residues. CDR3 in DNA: TGTGCCAGCAGCTTTTCGGGACAGGGGGCGATGAACACTGAAGCTTTCTTT. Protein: CASSFSGQGAMNTEAFF.

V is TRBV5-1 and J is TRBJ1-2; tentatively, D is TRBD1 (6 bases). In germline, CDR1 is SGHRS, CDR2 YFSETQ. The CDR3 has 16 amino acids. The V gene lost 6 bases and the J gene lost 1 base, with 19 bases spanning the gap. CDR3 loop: CASTKVGRGDNYGYTF. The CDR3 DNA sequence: TGCGCCAGCACCAAGGTGGGCAGGGGAGATAACTATGGCTACACCTTC.

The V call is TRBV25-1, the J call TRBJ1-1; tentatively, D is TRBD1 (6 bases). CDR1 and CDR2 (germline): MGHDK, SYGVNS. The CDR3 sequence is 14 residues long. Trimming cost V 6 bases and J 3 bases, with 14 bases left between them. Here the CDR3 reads CASSTGTFDTEAFF. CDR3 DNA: TGTGCCAGCAGCACCGGGACATTTGACACTGAAGCTTTCTTT.

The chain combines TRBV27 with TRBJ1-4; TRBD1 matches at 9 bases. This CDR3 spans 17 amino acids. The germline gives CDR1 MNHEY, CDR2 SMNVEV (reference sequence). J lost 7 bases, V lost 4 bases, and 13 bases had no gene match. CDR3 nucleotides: TGTGCCAGCAGTTCCATTTTTTCGGGACAGGGAGGTGAAAAACTGTTTTTT. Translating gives CASSSIFSGQGGEKLFF.

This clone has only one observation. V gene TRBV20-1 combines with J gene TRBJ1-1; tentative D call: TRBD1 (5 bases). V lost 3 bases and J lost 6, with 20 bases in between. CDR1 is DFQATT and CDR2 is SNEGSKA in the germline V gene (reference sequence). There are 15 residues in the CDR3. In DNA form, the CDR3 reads TGCAGTGCTAGTGGTAGTGGGGGGAAATATTCTGAAGCTTTCTTT. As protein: CSASGSGGKYSEAFF.

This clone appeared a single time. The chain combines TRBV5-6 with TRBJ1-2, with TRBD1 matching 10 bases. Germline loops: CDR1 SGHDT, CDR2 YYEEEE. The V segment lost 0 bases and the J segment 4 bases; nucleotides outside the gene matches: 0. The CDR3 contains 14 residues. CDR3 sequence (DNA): TGTGCCAGCAGCTTGGGGGACAGGGGCTATGGCTACACCTTC. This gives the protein CASSLGDRGYGYTF.

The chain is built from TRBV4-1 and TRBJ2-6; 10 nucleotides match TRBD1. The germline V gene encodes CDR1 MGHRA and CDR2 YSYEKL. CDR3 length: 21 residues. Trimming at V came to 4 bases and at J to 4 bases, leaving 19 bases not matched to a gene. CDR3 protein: CASSPDAGTGARRWGANVLTF. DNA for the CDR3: TGCGCCAGCAGCCCCGATGCGGGGACAGGGGCCCGGCGCTGGGGGGCCAACGTCCTGACTTTC.

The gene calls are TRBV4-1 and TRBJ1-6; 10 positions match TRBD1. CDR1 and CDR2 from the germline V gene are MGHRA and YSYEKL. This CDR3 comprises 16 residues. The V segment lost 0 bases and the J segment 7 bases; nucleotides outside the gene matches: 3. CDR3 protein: CASSQDTTGGNSPLHF. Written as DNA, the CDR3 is TGCGCCAGCAGCCAAGACACGACAGGGGGCAATTCACCCCTCCACTTT.

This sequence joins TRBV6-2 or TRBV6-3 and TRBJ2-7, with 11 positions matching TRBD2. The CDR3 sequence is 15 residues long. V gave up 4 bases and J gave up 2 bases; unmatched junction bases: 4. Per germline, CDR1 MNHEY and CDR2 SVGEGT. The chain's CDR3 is CASSWISGGAYEQYF. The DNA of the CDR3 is TGTGCCAGCAGTTGGATTAGCGGGGGGGCCTACGAGCAGTACTTC.

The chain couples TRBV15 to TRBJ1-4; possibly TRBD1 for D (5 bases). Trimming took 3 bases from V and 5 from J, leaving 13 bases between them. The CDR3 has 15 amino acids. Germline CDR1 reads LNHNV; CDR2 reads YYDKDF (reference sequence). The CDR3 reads CATSRLQEGNEKLFF. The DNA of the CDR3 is TGTGCCACCAGCAGGTTACAGGAAGGGAATGAAAAACTGTTTTTT.

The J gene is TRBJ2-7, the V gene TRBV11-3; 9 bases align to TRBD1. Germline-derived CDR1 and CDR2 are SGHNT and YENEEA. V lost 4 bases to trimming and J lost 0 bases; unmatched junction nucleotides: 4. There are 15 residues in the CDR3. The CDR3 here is CASSSRDRDSYEQYF. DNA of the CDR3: TGTGCCAGCAGCTCCCGGGACAGGGACTCCTACGAGCAGTACTTC.

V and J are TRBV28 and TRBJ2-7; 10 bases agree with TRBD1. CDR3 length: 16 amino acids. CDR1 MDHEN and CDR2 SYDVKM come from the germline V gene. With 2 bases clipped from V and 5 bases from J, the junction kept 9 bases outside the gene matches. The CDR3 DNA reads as TGTGCCAGCAGTTTAGCTCCCGGGACAGGGGTCCACGAGCAGTACTTC. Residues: CASSLAPGTGVHEQYF. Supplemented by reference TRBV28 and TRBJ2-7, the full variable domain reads DVKVTQSSRYLVKRTGEKVFLECVQDMDHENMFWYRQDPGLGLRLIYFSYDVKMKEKGDIPEGYSVSREKKERFSLILESASTNQTSMYLCASSLAPGTGVHEQYFGPGTRLTVT.

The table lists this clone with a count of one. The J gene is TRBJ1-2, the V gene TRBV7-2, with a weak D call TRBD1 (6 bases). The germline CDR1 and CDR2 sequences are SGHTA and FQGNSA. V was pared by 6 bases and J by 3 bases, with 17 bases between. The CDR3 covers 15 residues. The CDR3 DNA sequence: TGTGCCAGCAGGCTCGGGACACTCAGGGACTATGGCTACACCTTC. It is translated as CASRLGTLRDYGYTF.

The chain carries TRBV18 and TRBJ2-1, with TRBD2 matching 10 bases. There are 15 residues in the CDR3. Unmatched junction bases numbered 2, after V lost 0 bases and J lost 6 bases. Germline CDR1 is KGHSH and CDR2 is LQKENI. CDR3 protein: CASSPPSGGANEQFF. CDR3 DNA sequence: TGTGCCAGCTCACCACCCAGCGGGGGGGCCAATGAGCAGTTCTTC.

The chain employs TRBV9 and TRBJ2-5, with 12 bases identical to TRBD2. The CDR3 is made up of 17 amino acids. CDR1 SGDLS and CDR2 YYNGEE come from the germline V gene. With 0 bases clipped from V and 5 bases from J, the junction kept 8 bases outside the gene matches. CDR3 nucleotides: TGTGCCAGCAGCGTAGGTGCTAGCGGGGGGGCCGCGGAGACCCAGTACTTC. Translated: CASSVGASGGAAETQYF.